This T cell receptor (beta chain) comes out of a study of shared clonotypes between healthy human individuals. The ends were cut back, 3 bases at V and 3 bases at J, with 18 bases in the middle. Germline CDR1 MNHEY, CDR2 SMNVEV (reference sequence). This CDR3 has 16 amino acids. TCRdb's table, derived via immunoSEQ multiplex PCR, lists solely in-frame clones and lacks some. The sample consists of some 1.5 million clones, roughly 97% of them appearing once. The rearrangement uses TRBV27 and TRBJ2-7; D gene uncertain. This receptor was obtained from a man aged 25 to 45 in good health. Material: naive CD4+ T cells sorted from blood. Subset here: CD45RA+ positively selected. The CDR3 is CASSLFWDPSLYEQYF. CDR3 DNA: TGTGCCAGCAGTTTGTTTTGGGATCCATCCCTCTACGAGCAGTACTTC.